This T cell receptor (beta chain) was profiled in a study of post-analysis software for immune sequencing data. General study results and limits: Analysis by F measure revealed that same-batch samples clustered strongly together. Elevated frequency relative to controls characterized a handful of TRBV segments in patients, TRBV5-6, TRBV5-1 and TRBV20-1 among them. Normalized Chao1 diversity was significantly lower in multiple sclerosis patients than in controls.

This clonotype has only a few counts. Its antigen remains unknown. V was clipped by 3 bases and J by 4 bases, with 14 bases between them. The length of the CDR3 is 15 residues. Germline-derived CDR1 and CDR2 are SGHRS and YFSETQ. Tagging with unique molecular identifiers was a feature of the TCR beta cDNA libraries. The authors obtained roughly 0.5 million cDNA molecules from roughly 1.1 to 9.2 million T cells. TCRdb passed the PCR reads through MiXCR, listing each CDR3 protein once. Of 700,000 to 800,000 distinct CDR3 sequences in the sample, 25% to 30% were seen once. The genes are TRBV5-1 and TRBJ2-1; D possibly uses TRBD1 or TRBD2 (6 bases each). Source material: blood. The receptor comes from a girl aged 5-17 years with multiple sclerosis. The CDR3 spells CASSYVGGLYNEQFF. For the CDR3, the DNA is TGCGCCAGCAGCTATGTGGGGGGCTTATACAATGAGCAGTTCTTC.